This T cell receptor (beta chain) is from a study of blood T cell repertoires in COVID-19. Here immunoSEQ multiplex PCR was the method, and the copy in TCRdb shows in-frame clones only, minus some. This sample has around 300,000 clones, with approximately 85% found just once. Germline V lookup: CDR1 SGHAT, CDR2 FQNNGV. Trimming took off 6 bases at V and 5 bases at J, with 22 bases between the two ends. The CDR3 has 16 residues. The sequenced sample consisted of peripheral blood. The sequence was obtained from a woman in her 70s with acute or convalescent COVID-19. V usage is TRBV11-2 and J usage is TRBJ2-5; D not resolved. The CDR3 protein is CASRQSPMYLVETQYF. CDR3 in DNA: TGTGCCAGCAGACAGTCCCCTATGTATTTGGTGGAGACCCAGTACTTC.